This T cell receptor (beta chain) appears in the sequencing data of a study of CD8 T cells in ankylosing spondylitis. Whole-study findings and limits: A number of the motif variants had already been described in reactive arthritis synovial fluid and blood.

Comments on this clonotype: What it binds is unknown.

Researchers built TCR beta libraries using quantitative 5'-RACE with molecular barcodes. In TCRdb, the 5' RACE reads were re-called with MiXCR into one record per CDR3 protein. Here the sample spans 270,000 or so distinct CDR3 sequences, about 18% being singletons. Sequencing was done on a sample of blood, either unsorted or a sorted T cell fraction (not recorded which). The sequence was obtained from a male donor with ankylosing spondylitis or in good health (not recorded which).

The CDR3 loop is CATSVSGRRKETQYF. DNA for the CDR3: TGTGCCACCAGTGTCTCGGGACGGCGGAAAGAGACCCAGTACTTC. This chain uses TRBV24-1 with TRBJ2-5, with D possibly called TRBD1 or TRBD2 (5 bases each). V was shortened by 5 bases and J by 3 bases, with 15 bases between the two germline ends. Germline CDR1 KGHDR, CDR2 SFDVKD. This CDR3 comprises 15 residues.